The next 17 T cell receptor beta chains were all read from a single sample in a study of identifying expanded T cells in peripheral blood. The data were produced by immunoSEQ multiplex PCR, yet TCRdb's version contains in-frame clones alone and is incomplete. This table has tens of thousands of clones, roughly 81% appearing once. Material: blood. The receptor set was obtained from a person between 18 and 75 years old in good health.

The chain carries TRBV5-1 and TRBJ2-2; D is perhaps TRBD1 (5 bases). Between the trimmed V and J ends, which lost 1 base and 6 bases, there was a span of 7 bases. Germline V lookup: CDR1 SGHRS, CDR2 YFSETQ. CDR3 length: 13 residues. CDR3 in DNA: TGCGCCAGCAGCTTGTCAGGGCCCGGGGAGCTGTTTTTT. It codes for CASSLSGPGELFF.

V is TRBV7-2 and J is TRBJ2-3; D may be TRBD1 (6 bases). The length of the CDR3 is 15 residues. V was cut by 4 bases and J by 5 bases, with 16 bases left in between. Germline V gives CDR1 SGHTA, CDR2 FQGNSA. As DNA, the CDR3 is TGTGCCAGCAGCTGGCAGGGGATAAAGGGAGATACGCAGTATTTT. Protein: CASSWQGIKGDTQYF.

The chain combines TRBV15 with TRBJ2-5; D is unclear. This CDR3 is 15 amino acids long. CDR1 is LNHNV, CDR2 YYDKDF, per germline (reference sequence). Trimming removed 5 bases at V and 0 bases at J, with 13 bases between. CDR3 protein: CATSGTPAYQETQYF. The CDR3 DNA follows: TGTGCCACCAGCGGAACCCCAGCCTACCAAGAGACCCAGTACTTC.

This chain joins TRBV6-5 and TRBJ1-1; D is unresolved. V was cut by 0 bases and J by 6 bases, with 11 bases left in between. Germline V gene sequence: CDR1 MNHEY, CDR2 SVGAGI. The CDR3 loop spans 14 amino acids. CDR3 DNA sequence: TGTGCCAGCAGTTACTCCGGGCCTATCCCTGAAGCTTTCTTT. It yields the protein CASSYSGPIPEAFF.

The V and J genes are TRBV5-1 and TRBJ1-1; D gene ambiguous. Trimming took off 3 bases at V and 0 bases at J, with 18 bases between the two ends. Germline V lookup: CDR1 SGHRS, CDR2 YFSETQ. The CDR3 covers 17 residues. The CDR3 DNA reads TGCGCCAGCAGCTCTAAACTGCGGCGGGTTATGAACACTGAAGCTTTCTTT. Translated: CASSSKLRRVMNTEAFF.

This chain connects TRBV7-2 to TRBJ2-3, with 7 bases matching TRBD1. Germline CDR1 and CDR2: SGHTA and FQGNSA. V shed 5 bases and J 6 bases; nucleotides not matched to a gene: 14. CDR3 length equals 16 residues. CDR3 coding DNA: TGTGCCAGCAGCCCTAGACTCGGACAGGTCGGGGATACGCAGTATTTT. It is translated as CASSPRLGQVGDTQYF.

This rearrangement joins TRBV7-8 to TRBJ1-2; no clear D. Germline V gives CDR1 SGHVS, CDR2 FQNEAQ. V lost 2 bases and J 6 bases, leaving 16 bases between the germline ends. The CDR3 contains 15 residues. CDR3 coding DNA: TGTGCCAGCAGCTTAACACGCGCGCCAGGCGATGGCTACACCTTC. Translating gives CASSLTRAPGDGYTF. Based on the CDR3 plus reference TRBV7-8 and TRBJ1-2, the full variable domain is GAGVSQSPRYKVAKRGQDVALRCDPISGHVSLFWYQQALGQGPEFLTYFQNEAQLDKSGLPSDRFFAERPEGSVSTLKIQRTQQEDSAVYLCASSLTRAPGDGYTFGSGTRLTVV.

A few counts support this clone. V is TRBV5-1 and J is TRBJ1-1; D unresolved. The V gene's germline CDR1 is SGHRS and CDR2 YFSETQ. The CDR3 extends over 14 amino acids. Trimming removed 2 bases from V and 0 bases from J, with 8 bases in between. The CDR3 sequence: CASSFWYMNTEAFF. The CDR3 DNA reads TGCGCCAGCAGCTTTTGGTACATGAACACTGAAGCTTTCTTT.

The CDR3 DNA follows: TGTGCCAGCAGCTCCATATCAGTTGCGAACACTGAAGCTTTCTTT. Translation: CASSSISVANTEAFF. The V and J genes are TRBV5-6 and TRBJ1-1; no definite D call. Trimming shortened V by 3 bases and J by 1 base, and 13 bases separated the two germline ends. The length of the CDR3 is 15 residues. The germline V gene encodes CDR1 SGHDT and CDR2 YYEEEE. The full variable domain, in which reference TRBV5-6 and TRBJ1-1 provide the parts outside the CDR3, is DAGVTQSPTHLIKTRGQQVTLRCSPKSGHDTVSWYQQALGQGPQFIFQYYEEEERQRGNFPDRFSGHQFPNYSSELNVNALLLGDSALYLCASSSISVANTEAFFGQGTRLTVV.

This clone is categorized as large (0.1 to 1%). CDR3 protein: CASSDSLAGGNEQFF. The CDR3 nucleotides are TGTGCCAGCAGTGACTCACTAGCGGGGGGCAATGAGCAGTTCTTC. The chain uses TRBV6-4 and TRBJ2-1, with 12 bases fitting TRBD2. This CDR3 is built from 15 residues. The J segment lost 6 bases and the V segment lost 0 bases, leaving 0 bases of the junction unmatched. Germline values: CDR1 MRHNA, CDR2 SNTAGT.

This rearrangement joins TRBV5-4 to TRBJ1-2; TRBD1 is a possible D gene (5 bases). V shed 0 bases and J shed 4 bases, with 10 bases lying between them. The germline CDR1 and CDR2 sequences are SGHNT and YYREEE (reference sequence). The CDR3 runs 14 residues. This CDR3 reads CASSLADRPYGYTF. DNA for the CDR3: TGTGCCAGCAGCTTGGCCGACAGACCCTATGGCTACACCTTC.

CDR3 nucleotides: TGTGCCAGCAGCGCCCCGGGACTTCTCTACGAGCAGTACTTC. It yields the protein CASSAPGLLYEQYF. V is TRBV7-8 and J is TRBJ2-7; D is possibly TRBD2 (6 bases). Between the trimmed V and J ends, which lost 5 bases and 3 bases, there was a span of 14 bases. The CDR3 spans 14 residues. From germline, CDR1 is SGHVS and CDR2 FQNEAQ.

The gene calls are TRBV5-6 and TRBJ1-2; no firm D call. This CDR3 region has 12 residues. Germline loops: CDR1 SGHDT, CDR2 YYEEEE. V was shortened by 0 bases and J by 7 bases, with 7 bases between the two germline ends. The CDR3 region has the DNA TGTGCCAGCAGCTTGGATCGGGGTGGCTACACCTTC. This encodes CASSLDRGGYTF.

The gene calls are TRBV2 and TRBJ1-1; D may be TRBD1 (5 bases). Germline loops: CDR1 SNHLY, CDR2 FYNNEI. V was pared by 1 base and J by 10 bases, with 7 bases between. The CDR3 runs to 11 residues. CDR3 residues: CASSEETAAFF. As DNA, the CDR3 is TGTGCCAGCAGTGAAGAGACAGCAGCTTTCTTT.

The chain carries TRBV14 and TRBJ2-1; no definite D call. V was trimmed by 0 bases and J by 6 bases, leaving 15 bases between them. This CDR3 has 16 amino acids. The germline CDR1 and CDR2 sequences are SGHDN and FVKESK. The CDR3 DNA reads as TGTGCCAGCAGCCAAGAGGGCCACCGAAGCCGCAATGAGCAGTTCTTC. Protein product: CASSQEGHRSRNEQFF.

The chain has TRBV6-5 and TRBJ1-6; D may be TRBD1 (6 bases). V lost 6 bases to trimming and J lost 7 bases, with 13 bases between them. Per germline, CDR1 MNHEY and CDR2 SVGAGI. The CDR3 runs to 14 residues. The CDR3 reads CASRELDRNSPLHF. CDR3 DNA: TGTGCCAGCAGGGAACTGGACAGAAATTCACCCCTCCACTTT.

The rearrangement links TRBV6-6 to TRBJ2-2; tentatively, D is TRBD1 or TRBD2 (5 bases each). The CDR3 has 14 amino acids. CDR1 is MNHNY and CDR2 is SVGAGI in the germline V gene (reference sequence). Trimming left V 10 bases short and J 10 bases short, with 22 bases between. CDR3 region: CATRLSGIDVELFF. The CDR3 coding sequence is TGTGCCACGCGACTATCAGGGATCGATGTGGAGCTGTTTTTT.